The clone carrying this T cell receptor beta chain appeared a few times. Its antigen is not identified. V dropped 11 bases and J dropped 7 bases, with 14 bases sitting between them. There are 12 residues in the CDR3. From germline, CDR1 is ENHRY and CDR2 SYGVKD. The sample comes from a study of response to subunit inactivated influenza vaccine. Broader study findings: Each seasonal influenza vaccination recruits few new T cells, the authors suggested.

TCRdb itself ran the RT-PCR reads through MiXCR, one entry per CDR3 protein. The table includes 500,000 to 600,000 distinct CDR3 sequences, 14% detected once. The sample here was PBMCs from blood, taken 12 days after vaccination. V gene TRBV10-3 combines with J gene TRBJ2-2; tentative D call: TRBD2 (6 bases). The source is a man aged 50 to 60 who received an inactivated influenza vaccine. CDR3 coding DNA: TGTGCCGCGGGACGGAATGTCGGGGAGCTGTTTTTT. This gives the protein CAAGRNVGELFF.